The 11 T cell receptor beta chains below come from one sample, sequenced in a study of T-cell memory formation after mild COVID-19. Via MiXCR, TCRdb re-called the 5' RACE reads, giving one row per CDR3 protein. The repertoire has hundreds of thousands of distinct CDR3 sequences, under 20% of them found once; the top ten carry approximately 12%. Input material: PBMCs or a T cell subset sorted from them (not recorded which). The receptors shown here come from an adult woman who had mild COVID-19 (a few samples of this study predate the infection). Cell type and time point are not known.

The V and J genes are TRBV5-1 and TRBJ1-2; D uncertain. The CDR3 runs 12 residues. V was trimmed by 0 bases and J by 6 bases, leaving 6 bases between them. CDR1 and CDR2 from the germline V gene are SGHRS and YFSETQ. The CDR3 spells CASSLDWDGYTF. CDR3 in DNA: TGCGCCAGCAGCTTGGATTGGGATGGCTACACCTTC.

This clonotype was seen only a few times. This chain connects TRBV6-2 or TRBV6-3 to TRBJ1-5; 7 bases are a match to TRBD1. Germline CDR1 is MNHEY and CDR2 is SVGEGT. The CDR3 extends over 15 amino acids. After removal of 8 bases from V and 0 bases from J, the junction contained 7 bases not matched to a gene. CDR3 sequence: CASSRDSHSNQPQHF. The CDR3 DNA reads TGTGCCAGCTCCCGGGACAGCCATAGCAATCAGCCCCAGCATTTT.

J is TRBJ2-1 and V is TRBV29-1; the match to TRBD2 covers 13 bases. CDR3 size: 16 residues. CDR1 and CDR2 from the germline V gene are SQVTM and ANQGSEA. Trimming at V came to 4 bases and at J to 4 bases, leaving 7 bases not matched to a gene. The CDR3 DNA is TGCAGCGTTGGACTAGCGGGGGGAGGCAGTTACAATGAGCAGTTCTTC. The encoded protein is CSVGLAGGGSYNEQFF.

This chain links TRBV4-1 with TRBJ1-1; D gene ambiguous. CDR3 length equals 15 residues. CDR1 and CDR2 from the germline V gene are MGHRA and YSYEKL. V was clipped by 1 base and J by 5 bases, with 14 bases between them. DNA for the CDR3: TGCGCCAGCAGCCAAGTTAACAAAGAAGGGACTGAAGCTTTCTTT. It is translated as CASSQVNKEGTEAFF.

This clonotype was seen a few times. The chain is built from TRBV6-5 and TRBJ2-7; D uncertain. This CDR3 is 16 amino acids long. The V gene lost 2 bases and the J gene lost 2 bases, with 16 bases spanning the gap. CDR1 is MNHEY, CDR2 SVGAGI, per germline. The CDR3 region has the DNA TGTGCCAGCAGTTACGGTTCAGCCCGTAAAGCCTACGAGCAGTACTTC. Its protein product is CASSYGSARKAYEQYF.

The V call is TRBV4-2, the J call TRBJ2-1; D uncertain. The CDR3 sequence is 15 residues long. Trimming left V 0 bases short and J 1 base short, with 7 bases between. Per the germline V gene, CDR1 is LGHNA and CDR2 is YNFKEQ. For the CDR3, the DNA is TGTGCCAGCAGCCAAGATAGGCGGTCCTACAATGAGCAGTTCTTC. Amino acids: CASSQDRRSYNEQFF.

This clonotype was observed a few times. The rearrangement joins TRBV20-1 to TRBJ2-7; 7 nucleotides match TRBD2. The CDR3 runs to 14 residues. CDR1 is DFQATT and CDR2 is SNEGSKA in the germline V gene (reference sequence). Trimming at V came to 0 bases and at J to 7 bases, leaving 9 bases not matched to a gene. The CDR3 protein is CSARDLAGEGEQYF. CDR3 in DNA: TGCAGTGCTAGAGATCTGGCGGGAGAGGGGGAGCAGTACTTC.

CDR3 in DNA: TGCAGTGCTAGAAGGACTGGAACCTACGAGCAGTACTTC. It specifies CSARRTGTYEQYF. The J gene is TRBJ2-7, the V gene TRBV20-1, with a possible D match to TRBD2 (5 bases). CDR3 size: 13 residues. With 2 bases removed from V and 2 bases from J, the gap between germline ends came to 10 bases. Looked up from germline, CDR1 is DFQATT and CDR2 is SNEGSKA (reference sequence).

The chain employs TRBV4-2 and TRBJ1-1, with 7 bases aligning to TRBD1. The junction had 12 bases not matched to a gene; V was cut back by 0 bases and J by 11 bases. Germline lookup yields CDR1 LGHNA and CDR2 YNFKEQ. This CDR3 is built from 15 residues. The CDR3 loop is CASSQDGGGGAWAFF. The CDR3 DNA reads TGTGCCAGCAGCCAAGACGGTGGAGGGGGCGCCTGGGCTTTCTTT.

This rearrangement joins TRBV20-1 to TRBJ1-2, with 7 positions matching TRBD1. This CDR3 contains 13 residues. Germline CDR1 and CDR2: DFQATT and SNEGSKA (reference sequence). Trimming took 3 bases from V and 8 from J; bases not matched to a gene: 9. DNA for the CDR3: TGCAGTGCTAGGTTTGACAGGGCCGGAGGCTACACCTTC. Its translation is CSARFDRAGGYTF.

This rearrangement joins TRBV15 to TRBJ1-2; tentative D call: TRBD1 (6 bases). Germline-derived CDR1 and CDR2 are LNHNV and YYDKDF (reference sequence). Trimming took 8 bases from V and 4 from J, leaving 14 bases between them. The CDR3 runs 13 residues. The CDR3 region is CATGEGGSYGYTF. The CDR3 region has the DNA TGTGCCACCGGAGAGGGGGGCAGCTATGGCTACACCTTC.